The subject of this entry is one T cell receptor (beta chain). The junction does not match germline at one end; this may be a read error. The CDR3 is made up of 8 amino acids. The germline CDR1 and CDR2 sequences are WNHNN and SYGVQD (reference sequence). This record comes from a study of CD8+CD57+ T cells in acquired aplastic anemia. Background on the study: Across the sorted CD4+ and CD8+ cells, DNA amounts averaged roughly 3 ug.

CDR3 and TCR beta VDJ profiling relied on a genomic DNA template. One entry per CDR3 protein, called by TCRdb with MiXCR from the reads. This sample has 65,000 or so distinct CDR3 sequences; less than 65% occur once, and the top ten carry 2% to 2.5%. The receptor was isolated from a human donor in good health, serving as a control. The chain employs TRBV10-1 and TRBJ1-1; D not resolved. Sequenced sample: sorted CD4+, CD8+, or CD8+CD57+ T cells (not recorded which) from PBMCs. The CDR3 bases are TGCGCCAGCGGTGAAGCTTTCTTT. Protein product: CASGEAFF.